This TCR beta chain was captured by sequencing in a study of breast tumors, draining lymph nodes, adjacent tissues. Findings of the study overall: Most tumor T cells seemingly derive from lymph node, then expand in tumor. Data only fit, rather than demonstrated, lymph node origin of most tumor T cells. Tumor TCR diversity was below lymph nodes but above nontumor tissue. Compared with basal-like, luminal-like tumors shared significantly more repertoire with nontumor tissue.

As to this clonotype: No antigen is known for it. A much larger clone is a single base away; this may be a read error.

TCRdb re-derived calls from the multiplex PCR reads in MiXCR, one entry per CDR3 protein. The sample yields about 200,000 distinct CDR3 sequences, around 33% seen once. Samples came from axillary lymph nodes draining the breast cancer. The CDR3 spans 15 residues. The V gene's germline CDR1 is SGHTA and CDR2 FQGNSA. The material sequenced was axillary lymph node tissue. The V and J genes are TRBV7-2 and TRBJ2-5; 8 positions match TRBD1. This TCR came from a female donor with breast cancer. Some clones in this sample may be carry-over from other donors' samples. The CDR3 DNA reads as TGTGCCAGCAGTTACATGACAGGGGTGCGTGAGACCCAGCACTTC. This encodes CASSYMTGVRETQHF.